This TCR beta chain was retrieved from a study of PD-L1 blockade in urothelial cancer. Produced via immunoSEQ multiplex PCR; TCRdb's table is partial and in-frame only. The repertoire includes fewer than 60,000 clones, around 80% of them detected once, and 3.2% sits in the top ten. Trimming removed 5 bases at V and 6 bases at J, with 13 bases between. Germline V gene sequence: CDR1 LNHDA, CDR2 SQIVND (reference sequence). The CDR3 contains 14 residues. As for time point: pretreatment peripheral blood. This clonotype originated in a man between 70 and 80 years old with urothelial cancer. The source material was PBMCs, sampled around atezolizumab (anti-PD-L1) treatment. The gene calls are TRBV19 and TRBJ2-2, with a tentative D call TRBD2 (5 bases). This chain's CDR3 is CASSRGSAAGELFF. CDR3 nucleotides: TGTGCCAGTAGTCGAGGGTCGGCGGCCGGGGAGCTGTTTTTT.